Listed below are T cell receptor beta chains from one sample, sequenced in a study of blood T cells in healthy people across ages. TCRdb independently ran MiXCR on the 5' RACE reads; one entry per CDR3 protein. The table has fewer than 900,000 distinct CDR3 sequences, roughly 47% seen once. The specimen was blood. Receptors originate from a woman aged 55 to 70 in good health. CDR3s leave out the opening cysteine and the closing phenylalanine or tryptophan. Fields, in order: CDR3 length, clone size, V gene, CDR3 protein. Clone sizes are given selectively: once, few, many, or a class where the clone is expanded.

len: 9
abundance: few
v_gene: TRBV29-1
CDR3aa: SVVGLTEAF

len: 10
abundance: many
v_gene: TRBV12-3/TRBV12-4
CDR3aa: ASSFSGYEQY

len: 8
abundance: .
v_gene: TRBV12-3/TRBV12-4
CDR3aa: AGKRLALF

len: 14
abundance: .
v_gene: TRBV2
CDR3aa: ASSELAGGKGETQY

len: 13
abundance: .
v_gene: TRBV6-5
CDR3aa: ASSTRDVGSCGYT

len: 14
abundance: few
v_gene: TRBV2
CDR3aa: ASTLGVGGYTDTQY

len: 12
abundance: .
v_gene: TRBV20-1
CDR3aa: SASRLSSTDTQY

len: 14
abundance: .
v_gene: TRBV18
CDR3aa: ASSPLNSGGTDTQY

len: 11
abundance: .
v_gene: TRBV28
CDR3aa: ASSDTPNYGYT

len: 12
abundance: many
v_gene: TRBV5-1
CDR3aa: ASSSLAVRETQY

len: 11
abundance: .
v_gene: TRBV3-1
CDR3aa: ASSQGIWEKLF

len: 15
abundance: .
v_gene: TRBV4-1
CDR3aa: ASSRSPAGQGNDEQF

len: 13
abundance: .
v_gene: TRBV10-2
CDR3aa: ASSPSGTVQETQY

len: 12
abundance: .
v_gene: TRBV30
CDR3aa: AWNQQDSNQPQH

len: 11
abundance: .
v_gene: TRBV3-1
CDR3aa: ASSQIAVKTQY

len: 12
abundance: .
v_gene: TRBV27
CDR3aa: ASSDRTGFYEQY

len: 12
abundance: .
v_gene: TRBV2
CDR3aa: ASSETGGPETQY